This T cell receptor beta chain came from a study of tumor-infiltrating lymphocytes in primary liver carcinoma. Background on the study: Tumors were stage T1-T3 N0M0, roughly 4 to 10 cm across. Samples had roughly 3.5 to 7.5 million productive TCRbeta reads, comparable between tissue types.

Germline V gene lookup returns CDR1 SGHAT and CDR2 FQNNGV. This CDR3 contains 15 residues. General study results and limits: For tumor-adjacent and tumor-blood pairs, overlap was less than that seen for tumor region pairs.

As to this clonotype: As yet, its antigen is unknown. Its ends do not fully match the called genes, so a read error is possible.

The investigators made TCR beta cDNA from 400 to 500 ng total RNA, using a constant-region primer. Sequencing libraries for TCR beta derived from three nested multiplex PCR rounds that used slightly modified ARM-PCR. Two initial PCR rounds of around 10 cycles each paired TRBV1-TRBV30 forward primers with a C-beta reverse primer. TCRdb re-called the multiplex PCR reads through MiXCR, storing one row per CDR3 protein. The data show 90,000 to 150,000 distinct CDR3 sequences, less than 75% seen once. It was from approximately 20-30 mg of unsorted bulk tissue that RNA and DNA were co-extracted. The gene calls are TRBV11-2 and TRBJ2-7; weak D call: TRBD2 (6 bases). This sequence originates from a woman aged 55-69 years with primary liver carcinoma and hepatitis B virus infection. The specimen sequenced was tumor-adjacent normal liver tissue. The DNA of the CDR3 is TGTCCCAGCAGAACACCATCGGGAGCAAACTACGAGCAGTACTTC. Translated, it gives CPSRTPSGANYEQYF.